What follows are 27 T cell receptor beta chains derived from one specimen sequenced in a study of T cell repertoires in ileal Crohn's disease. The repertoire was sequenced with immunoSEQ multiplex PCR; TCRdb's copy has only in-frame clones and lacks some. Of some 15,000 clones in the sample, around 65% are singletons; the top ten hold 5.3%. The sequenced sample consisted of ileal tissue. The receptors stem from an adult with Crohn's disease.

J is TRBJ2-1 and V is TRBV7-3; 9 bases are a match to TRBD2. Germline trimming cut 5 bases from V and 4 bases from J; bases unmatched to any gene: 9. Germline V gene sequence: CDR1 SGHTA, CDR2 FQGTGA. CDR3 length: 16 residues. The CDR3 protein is CASSPQASGTYNEQFF. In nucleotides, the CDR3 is TGTGCCAGCAGCCCCCAGGCTAGCGGGACTTACAATGAGCAGTTCTTC.

This chain's CDR3 is CASSEVASQQFF. In DNA, the CDR3 is TGTGCCAGCAGTGAAGTGGCATCACAGCAGTTCTTC. The chain links TRBV6-1 to TRBJ2-1; no clear D. The germline gives CDR1 MNHNS, CDR2 SASEGT. V shed 1 base and J shed 11 bases, with 9 bases lying between them. CDR3 length equals 12 residues.

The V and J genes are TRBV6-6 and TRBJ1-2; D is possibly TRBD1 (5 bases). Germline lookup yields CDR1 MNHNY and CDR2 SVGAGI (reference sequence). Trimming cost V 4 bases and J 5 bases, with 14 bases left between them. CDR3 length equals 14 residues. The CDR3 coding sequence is TGTGCCAGCAGTTCCGGCAGGGCCCTGTATGGCTACACCTTC. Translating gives CASSSGRALYGYTF.

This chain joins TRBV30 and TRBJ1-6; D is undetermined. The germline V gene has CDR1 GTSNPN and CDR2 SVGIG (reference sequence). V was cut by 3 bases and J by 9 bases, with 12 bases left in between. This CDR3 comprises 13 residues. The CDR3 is CAWRGVVGSPLHF. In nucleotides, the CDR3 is TGTGCCTGGAGGGGAGTTGTGGGTTCACCCCTCCACTTT.

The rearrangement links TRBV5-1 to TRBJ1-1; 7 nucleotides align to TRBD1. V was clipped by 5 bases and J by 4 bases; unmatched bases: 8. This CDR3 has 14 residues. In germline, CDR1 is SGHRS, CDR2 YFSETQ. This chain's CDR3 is CASSPGGASTEAFF. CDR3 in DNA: TGCGCCAGCAGTCCAGGGGGAGCTAGCACTGAAGCTTTCTTT.

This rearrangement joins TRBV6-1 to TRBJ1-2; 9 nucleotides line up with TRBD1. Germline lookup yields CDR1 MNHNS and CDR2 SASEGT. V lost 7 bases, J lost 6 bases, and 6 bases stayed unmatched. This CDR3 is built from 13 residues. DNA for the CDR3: TGTGCCAGCAAATTATGGACAGGGGATGGCTACACCTTC. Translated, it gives CASKLWTGDGYTF.

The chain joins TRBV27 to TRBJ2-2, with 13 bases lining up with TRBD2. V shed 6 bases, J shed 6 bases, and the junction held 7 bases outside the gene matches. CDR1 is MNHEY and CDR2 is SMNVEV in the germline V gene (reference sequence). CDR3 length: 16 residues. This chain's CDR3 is CASRGLAGPRAGELFF. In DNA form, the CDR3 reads TGTGCCAGCAGGGGACTAGCGGGGCCCCGGGCCGGGGAGCTGTTTTTT.

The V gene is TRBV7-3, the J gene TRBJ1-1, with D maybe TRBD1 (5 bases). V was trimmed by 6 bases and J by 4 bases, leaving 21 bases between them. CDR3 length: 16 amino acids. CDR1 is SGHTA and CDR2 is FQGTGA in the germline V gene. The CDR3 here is CASRRQGGTTGTEAFF. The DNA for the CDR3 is TGTGCCAGCAGACGGCAGGGAGGAACGACCGGCACTGAAGCTTTCTTT.

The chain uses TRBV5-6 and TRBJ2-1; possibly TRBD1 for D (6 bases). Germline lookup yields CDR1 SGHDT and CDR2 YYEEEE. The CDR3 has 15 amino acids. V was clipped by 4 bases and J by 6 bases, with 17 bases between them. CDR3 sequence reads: CASSGWAGVGNEQFF. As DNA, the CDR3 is TGTGCCAGCAGCGGGTGGGCAGGGGTTGGCAATGAGCAGTTCTTC.

The CDR3 bases are TGTGCCAGCAGTTACGCTGACAGGGCGAACACTGAAGCTTTCTTT. Protein sequence: CASSYADRANTEAFF. The J gene is TRBJ1-1, the V gene TRBV6-5; 7 positions agree with TRBD1. Germline CDR1 reads MNHEY; CDR2 reads SVGAGI. The CDR3 runs to 15 residues. J gave up 1 base and V 2 bases, and 4 bases lay outside the gene matches.

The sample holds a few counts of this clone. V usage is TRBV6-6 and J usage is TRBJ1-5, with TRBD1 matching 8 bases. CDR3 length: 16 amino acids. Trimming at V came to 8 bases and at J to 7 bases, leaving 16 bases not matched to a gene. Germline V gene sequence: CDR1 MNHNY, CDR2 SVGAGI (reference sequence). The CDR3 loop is CASLTGQGAREQPQHF. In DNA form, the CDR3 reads TGTGCCAGCCTAACGGGGCAGGGGGCAAGAGAACAGCCCCAGCATTTT.

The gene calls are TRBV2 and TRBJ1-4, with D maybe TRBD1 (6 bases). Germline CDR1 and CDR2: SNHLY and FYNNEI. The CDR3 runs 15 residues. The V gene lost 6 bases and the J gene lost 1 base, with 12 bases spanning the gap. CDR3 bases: TGTGCCAGCAGGATTCCAGGGGAAACTAATGAAAAACTGTTTTTT. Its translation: CASRIPGETNEKLFF.

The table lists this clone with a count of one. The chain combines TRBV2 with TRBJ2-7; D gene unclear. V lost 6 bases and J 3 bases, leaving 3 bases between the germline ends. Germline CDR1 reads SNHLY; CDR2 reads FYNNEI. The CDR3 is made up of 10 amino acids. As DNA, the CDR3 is TGTGCCAGCAGCGTCTACGAGCAGTACTTC. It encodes CASSVYEQYF.

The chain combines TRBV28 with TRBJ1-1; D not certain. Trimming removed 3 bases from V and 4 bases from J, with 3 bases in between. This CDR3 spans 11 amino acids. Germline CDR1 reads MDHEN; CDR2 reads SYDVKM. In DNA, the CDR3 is TGTGCCAGCAGTTTCTCCACTGAAGCTTTCTTT. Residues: CASSFSTEAFF.

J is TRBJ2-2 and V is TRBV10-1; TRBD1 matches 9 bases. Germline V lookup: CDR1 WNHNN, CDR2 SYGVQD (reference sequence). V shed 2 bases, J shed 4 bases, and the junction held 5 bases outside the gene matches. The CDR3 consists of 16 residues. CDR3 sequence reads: CASSEPGQGFTGELFF. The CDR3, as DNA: TGCGCCAGCAGTGAGCCGGGACAGGGATTCACCGGGGAGCTGTTTTTT.

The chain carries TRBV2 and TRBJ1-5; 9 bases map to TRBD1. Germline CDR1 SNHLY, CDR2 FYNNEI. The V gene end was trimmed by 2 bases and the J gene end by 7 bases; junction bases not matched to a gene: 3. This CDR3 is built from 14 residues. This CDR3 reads CASSERTGEQPQHF. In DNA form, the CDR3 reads TGTGCCAGCAGTGAAAGGACAGGGGAGCAGCCCCAGCATTTT.

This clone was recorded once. DNA of the CDR3: TGTGCCAGCTCCAGGGACAGGGCCGGAGATACGCAGTATTTT. It translates to CASSRDRAGDTQYF. V usage is TRBV18 and J usage is TRBJ2-3; 9 bases fit TRBD1. J gave up 5 bases and V 6 bases, and 6 bases lay outside the gene matches. Germline V gene data show CDR1 as KGHSH and CDR2 as LQKENI. The CDR3 sequence is 14 residues long.

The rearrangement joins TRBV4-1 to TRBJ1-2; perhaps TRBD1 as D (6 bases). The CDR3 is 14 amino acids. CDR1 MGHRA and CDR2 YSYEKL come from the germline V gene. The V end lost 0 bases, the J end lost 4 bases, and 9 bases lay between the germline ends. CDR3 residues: CASSQEGTPYGYTF. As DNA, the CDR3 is TGCGCCAGCAGCCAAGAGGGGACACCCTATGGCTACACCTTC.

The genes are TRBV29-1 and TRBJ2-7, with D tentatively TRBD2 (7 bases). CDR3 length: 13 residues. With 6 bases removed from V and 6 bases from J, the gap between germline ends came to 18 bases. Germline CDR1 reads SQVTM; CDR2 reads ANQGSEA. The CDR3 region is CSVGLKGGAEQYF. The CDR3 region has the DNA TGCAGCGTGGGTCTGAAGGGGGGGGCCGAGCAGTACTTC.

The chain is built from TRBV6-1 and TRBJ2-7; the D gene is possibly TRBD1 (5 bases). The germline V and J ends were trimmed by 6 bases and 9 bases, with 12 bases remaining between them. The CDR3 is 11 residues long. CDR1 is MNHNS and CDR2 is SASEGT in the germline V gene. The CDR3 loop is CASSLTERQYF. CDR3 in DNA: TGTGCCAGCAGCCTGACAGAGAGGCAGTACTTC.

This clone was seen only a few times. In DNA form, the CDR3 reads TGTGCCAGCAGCGCGGGCAGGGGAAACACTGAAGCTTTCTTT. This encodes CASSAGRGNTEAFF. The gene calls are TRBV2 and TRBJ1-1, with D possibly TRBD1 on 6 matching bases. This CDR3 is built from 14 residues. V lost 6 bases to trimming and J lost 2 bases, with 13 bases between them. The germline gives CDR1 SNHLY, CDR2 FYNNEI.

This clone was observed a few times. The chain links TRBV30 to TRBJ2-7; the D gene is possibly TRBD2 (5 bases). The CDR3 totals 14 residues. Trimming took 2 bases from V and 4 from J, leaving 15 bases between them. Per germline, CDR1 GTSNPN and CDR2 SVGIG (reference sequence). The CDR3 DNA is TGTGCCTGGAGTCCTATGGACCAGCGGTACGAGCAGTACTTC. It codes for CAWSPMDQRYEQYF. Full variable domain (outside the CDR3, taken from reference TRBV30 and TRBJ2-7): SQTIHQWPATLVQPVGSPLSLECTVEGTSNPNLYWYRQAAGRGLQLLFYSVGIGQISSEVPQNLSASRPQDRQFILSSKKLLLSDSGFYLCAWSPMDQRYEQYFGPGTRLTVT.

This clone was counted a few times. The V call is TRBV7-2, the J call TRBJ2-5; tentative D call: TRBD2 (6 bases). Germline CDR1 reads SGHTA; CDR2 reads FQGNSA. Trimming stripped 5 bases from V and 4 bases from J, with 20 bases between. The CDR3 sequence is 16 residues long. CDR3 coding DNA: TGTGCCAGCAGCCCCAATAGGGGTGCGGGGCGAGAGACCCAGTACTTC. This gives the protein CASSPNRGAGRETQYF. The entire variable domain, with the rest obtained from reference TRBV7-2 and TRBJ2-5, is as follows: GAGVSQSPSNKVTEKGKDVELRCDPISGHTALYWYRQSLGQGLEFLIYFQGNSAPDKSGLPSDRFSAERTGGSVSTLTIQRTQQEDSAVYLCASSPNRGAGRETQYFGPGTRLLVL.

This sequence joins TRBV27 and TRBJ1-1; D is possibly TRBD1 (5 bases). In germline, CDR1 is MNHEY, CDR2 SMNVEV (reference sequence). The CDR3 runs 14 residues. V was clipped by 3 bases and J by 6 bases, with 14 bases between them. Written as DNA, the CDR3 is TGTGCCAGCAGTTTTCAGGCAGGGCTGGCTGAAGCTTTCTTT. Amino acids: CASSFQAGLAEAFF.

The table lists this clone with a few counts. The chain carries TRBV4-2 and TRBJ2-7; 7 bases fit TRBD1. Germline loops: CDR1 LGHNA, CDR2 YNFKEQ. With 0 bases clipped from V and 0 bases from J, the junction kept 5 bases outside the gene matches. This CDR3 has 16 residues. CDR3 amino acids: CASSQDASGGSYEQYF. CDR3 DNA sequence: TGTGCCAGCAGCCAAGATGCGTCAGGGGGCTCCTACGAGCAGTACTTC.

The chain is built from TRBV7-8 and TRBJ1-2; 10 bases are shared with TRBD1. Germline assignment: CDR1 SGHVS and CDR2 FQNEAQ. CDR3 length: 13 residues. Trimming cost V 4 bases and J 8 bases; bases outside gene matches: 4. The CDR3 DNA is TGTGCCAGCAGCTGGGACAGGGGTGGCGGCTACACCTTC. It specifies CASSWDRGGGYTF.

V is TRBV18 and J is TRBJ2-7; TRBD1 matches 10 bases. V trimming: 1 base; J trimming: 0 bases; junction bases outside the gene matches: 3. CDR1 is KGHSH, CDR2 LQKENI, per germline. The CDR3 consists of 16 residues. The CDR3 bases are TGTGCCAGCTCACCACTGGGGACAGGGGTCTCCTACGAGCAGTACTTC. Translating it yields CASSPLGTGVSYEQYF.